This TCR beta chain was sequenced in a study of blood T cell repertoires in COVID-19. Across the whole study: From T cells, B-cell-depleted T cells, or PBMCs came the material, which was cDNA or gDNA.

Generated by immunoSEQ multiplex PCR, the TCRdb table keeps only in-frame clones and is missing some. This table holds about 180,000 clones, roughly 83% found once. The CDR3 contains 14 residues. Trimming took 7 bases from V and 8 from J; bases not matched to a gene: 13. CDR1 is MNHEY and CDR2 is SVGAGI in the germline V gene. The sequence was obtained from a woman aged 40 to 50 with COVID-19, enrolled during active disease. This rearrangement joins TRBV6-5 to TRBJ1-2; 7 positions agree with TRBD1. What was sequenced was peripheral blood. The CDR3 spells CASNQGVLGGGYTF. The CDR3 DNA follows: TGTGCCAGCAACCAGGGGGTATTGGGGGGCGGCTACACCTTC.